The 9 T cell receptor beta chains below come from one sample, sequenced in a study of cytomegalovirus exposure and HLA in healthy donors. This table comes from immunoSEQ multiplex PCR, and its TCRdb copy is limited to in-frame clones, with some not included. Of 150,000 to 200,000 clones in the sample, about 81% are singletons; the top ten hold about 1.2%. The sequenced material came from PBMCs. These receptors all come from a woman aged 30 to 39 in good health and CMV-seronegative.

This sequence joins TRBV23-1 and TRBJ1-2; the D gene is possibly TRBD1 (6 bases). TRBV23-1 is sorted into the ORF group, with uncertain function. The V and J ends lost 5 bases and 4 bases respectively, with 17 bases between them. This CDR3 comprises 15 residues. DNA of the CDR3: TGCGCCAGCAGTGAACGACAGGAGGTAGCCTATGGCTACACCTTC. This encodes CASSERQEVAYGYTF.

The chain is built from TRBV7-9 and TRBJ1-2; no definite D call. This CDR3 region has 11 residues. Germline V lookup: CDR1 SEHNR, CDR2 FQNEAQ (reference sequence). The ends were cut back, 1 base at V and 14 bases at J, with 11 bases in the middle. In DNA, the CDR3 is TGTGCCAGCAGCTTAGAAGCCGAACGGACCTTC. This gives the protein CASSLEAERTF.

This clone occurred once. The rearrangement links TRBV6-1 to TRBJ2-5, with TRBD2 identical over 8 bases. CDR1 is MNHNS and CDR2 is SASEGT in the germline V gene. V gave up 3 bases and J gave up 3 bases; unmatched junction bases: 9. This CDR3 has 16 amino acids. The CDR3 is CASSELLAGPKETQYF. CDR3 sequence (DNA): TGTGCCAGCAGTGAGCTGCTAGCGGGTCCTAAAGAGACCCAGTACTTC.

The chain employs TRBV18 and TRBJ1-4; D gene unclear. CDR1 is KGHSH and CDR2 is LQKENI in the germline V gene. This CDR3 is 15 amino acids long. The germline V and J ends were trimmed by 2 bases and 7 bases, with 14 bases remaining between them. CDR3 sequence (DNA): TGTGCCAGCTCACCAGTTAGGGCCGGAGGTGAAAAACTGTTTTTT. Protein product: CASSPVRAGGEKLFF.

This clone has a handful of counts. The genes are TRBV20-1 and TRBJ1-1, with no clear D. Germline CDR1 and CDR2: DFQATT and SNEGSKA (reference sequence). The CDR3 sequence is 11 residues long. V gave up 7 bases and J gave up 7 bases, with 13 bases separating them. CDR3 coding DNA: TGCAGTGTTACGTTTCGGGGTGAAGCTTTCTTT. It specifies CSVTFRGEAFF.

The genes are TRBV5-1 and TRBJ2-5, with 12 nucleotides matching TRBD2. This CDR3 spans 17 amino acids. V trimming: 3 bases; J trimming: 0 bases; junction bases outside the gene matches: 6. Germline CDR1 and CDR2: SGHRS and YFSETQ. For the CDR3, the DNA is TGCGCCAGCAGCTACCGGACTAGCGGGATGTACCAAGAGACCCAGTACTTC. The encoded protein is CASSYRTSGMYQETQYF.

The chain is built from TRBV5-6 and TRBJ2-3; 7 bases match TRBD1. The trim removed 3 bases at V and 11 bases at J, leaving 3 bases unmatched. There are 11 residues in the CDR3. Germline V gives CDR1 SGHDT, CDR2 YYEEEE. The CDR3 is CASSYTGEQYF. The DNA for the CDR3 is TGTGCCAGCAGCTATACAGGGGAGCAGTATTTT. Full variable domain (remainder filled in from reference TRBV5-6 and TRBJ2-3): DAGVTQSPTHLIKTRGQQVTLRCSPKSGHDTVSWYQQALGQGPQFIFQYYEEEERQRGNFPDRFSGHQFPNYSSELNVNALLLGDSALYLCASSYTGEQYFGPGTRLTVL.

The chain links TRBV2 to TRBJ2-3; 8 bases map to TRBD1. The CDR3 has 14 residues. V gave up 4 bases and J gave up 0 bases; unmatched junction bases: 0. Germline V gene data show CDR1 as SNHLY and CDR2 as FYNNEI. The CDR3 DNA follows: TGTGCCAGCAGTGGGGACAGGAGCACAGATACGCAGTATTTT. Protein: CASSGDRSTDTQYF.

The chain joins TRBV6-1 to TRBJ1-4; D is ambiguous. Germline CDR1 and CDR2: MNHNS and SASEGT. The CDR3 length is 13 residues. Trimming removed 5 bases at V and 8 bases at J, with 12 bases between. As DNA, the CDR3 is TGTGCCAGCAGTCGCGGTCCGAGGGAAAAACTGTTTTTT. Its protein product is CASSRGPREKLFF.